A selection of T cell receptor beta chains follows, all from one sample in a study of a mutant IDH1 vaccine in newly diagnosed glioma. Antigen specificity for these receptors is unknown. Libraries were prepared by immunoSEQ multiplex PCR; TCRdb keeps only in-frame clonotypes and omits some of them. The repertoire includes about 83,000 clones, 70% to 90% of them detected once, and around 5% sits in the top ten. Sequencing used PBMCs, obtained from a glioma patient whose treatment included an IDH1 peptide vaccine. These receptor sequences come from a man aged 35-49 years with glioma. CDR3s include the opening cysteine and the closing phenylalanine or tryptophan. The order of the fields is V gene, J gene, clone size, D gene, CDR3 DNA, CDR3 protein. A D gene is named only where the DNA matches it firmly. Size values are once, few and many counts, or a class for expanded clones, and some rows have none.

TRBV7-9	TRBJ2-7	-	-	TGTGCCAGCAGCTTAGATTGGCCTGGGGCCTACGAGCAGTACTTC	CASSLDWPGAYEQYF
TRBV14	TRBJ2-5	-	-	TGTGCCAGCAGCCAAGTGGACGGGATGGAGACCCAGTACTTC	CASSQVDGMETQYF
TRBV5-1	TRBJ2-7	-	TRBD1	TGCGCCAGCAGCCCTACTCCATCACCCACCTCCGACAGGGTCTACGAGCAGTACTTC	CASSPTPSPTSDRVYEQYF
TRBV7-2	TRBJ2-7	-	TRBD2	TGTGCCAGCAGCTTAGGGGCGGGAGCGCCCTACGAGCAGTACTTC	CASSLGAGAPYEQYF
TRBV7-6	TRBJ2-2	once	TRBD2	TGTGCCAGCAGCAAGACTAGCGGCCTCACCGGGGAGCTGTTTTTT	CASSKTSGLTGELFF
TRBV28	TRBJ1-5	few	-	TGTGCCACTGGGGGGGGCAATCAGCCCCAGCATTTT	CATGGGNQPQHF
TRBV5-1	TRBJ1-3	-	TRBD1	TGCGCCAGCAGCTCCGAGGGGACAGCTACCAACTCTGGAAACACCATATATTTT	CASSSEGTATNSGNTIYF
TRBV18	TRBJ2-6	once	-	TGTGCCAGCTCACCACCCGGCTCTGGGGCCAACGTCCTGACTTTC	CASSPPGSGANVLTF
TRBV19	TRBJ2-7	few	-	TGTGCCAGTAGTATGTGGGGACCCTACGAGCAGTACTTC	CASSMWGPYEQYF
TRBV19	TRBJ1-3	-	-	TGTGCCAGTAGTATGGGACAACCCGATGCGGGAAACACCATATATTTT	CASSMGQPDAGNTIYF
TRBV7-2	TRBJ1-1	-	-	TGTGCCAGCAGCTTCGGTAACAGACCCACTGAAGCTTTCTTT	CASSFGNRPTEAFF
TRBV4-3	TRBJ1-3	-	-	TGCGCCAGCAGCCAAGGGGTCCATCGGGGGGCGGGGAACACCATATATTTT	CASSQGVHRGAGNTIYF
TRBV19	TRBJ2-7	once	TRBD1	TGTGCCAGTAGTAGAACCGGGACAGTCGAGTACGAGCAGTACTTC	CASSRTGTVEYEQYF
TRBV27	TRBJ2-3	medium-sized	-	TGTGCCAGCAGTTTACCTACGGGCTCGGATACGCAGTATTTT	CASSLPTGSDTQYF
TRBV29-1	TRBJ1-5	-	-	TGCAGCGTCGCCTCCACAGGGATTGCTCAGCCCCAGCATTTT	CSVASTGIAQPQHF
TRBV7-8	TRBJ1-4	-	-	TGTGCCAGCAGCTTAGGTCCGGTAATTAATGAAAAACTGTTTTTT	CASSLGPVINEKLFF
TRBV5-4	TRBJ1-2	-	-	TGTGCCAGCAGCGGGGGCCCCAGCTTGGGCTACACCTTC	CASSGGPSLGYTF
TRBV5-5	TRBJ1-2	-	TRBD1	TGTGCCAGCAGCGCGACAGGGGACTATGGCTACACCTTC	CASSATGDYGYTF
TRBV25-1	TRBJ1-2	-	-	TGTGCCAGCCGAACAGGGAGCTCCTATGGCTACACCTTC	CASRTGSSYGYTF
TRBV5-6	TRBJ2-7	-	TRBD1	TGTGCCAGCAGACGCTTGGACGACAGGGGGCACCACGAGCAGTACTTC	CASRRLDDRGHHEQYF
TRBV9	TRBJ2-3	-	TRBD2	TGTGCCAGCAGCGCCCCGGGACTAGCGGGAGTATTTAGGGGGACAGATACGCAGTATTTT	CASSAPGLAGVFRGTDTQYF
TRBV19	TRBJ2-1	few	TRBD1	TGTGCCAGTACCGCGGACAGGTCATCCTACAATGAGCAGTTCTTC	CASTADRSSYNEQFF
TRBV28	TRBJ1-4	-	TRBD1	TGTGCCAGCAGTATACCACAGGGGGCGCATGAAAAACTGTTTTTT	CASSIPQGAHEKLFF
TRBV25-1	TRBJ2-5	-	TRBD1	TGTGCCAGCAGCCACTACCCGGACAGGGCTCTCCAAGAGACCCAGTACTTC	CASSHYPDRALQETQYF
TRBV28	TRBJ1-2	-	TRBD1	TGTGCCAGCAGTCCAGGGGGACAGGGGTATGGCTACACCTTC	CASSPGGQGYGYTF
TRBV19	TRBJ1-6	-	-	TGTGCCAGTAGTATCCAACGGGAGGGGAAAACCCTCCACTTT	CASSIQREGKTLHF
TRBV10-2	TRBJ2-7	-	-	TGCGCCAGCAGCCCAGGGGGGAGGAACGAGCAGTACTTC	CASSPGGRNEQYF
TRBV27	TRBJ1-3	-	-	TGTGCCAGCAGTCCCAGTTTTGGGGACGACTCTGGAAACACCATATATTTT	CASSPSFGDDSGNTIYF
TRBV18	TRBJ2-7	-	TRBD2	TGTGCCAGCTCTCCGGGACTAGCGGGAGCCCACGAGCAGTACTTC	CASSPGLAGAHEQYF
TRBV5-4	TRBJ1-1	-	-	TGTGCCAGCAGCTTGGCCAGGAACACTGAAGCTTTCTTT	CASSLARNTEAFF
TRBV5-1	TRBJ1-1	once	-	TGCGCCAGCAGCTTGGCCTCAAAGAACACTGAAGCTTTCTTT	CASSLASKNTEAFF
TRBV2	TRBJ2-7	-	TRBD2	TGTGCCAGCAATCATCAGGGACTAGCTGAACACCCCTACGAGCAGTACTTC	CASNHQGLAEHPYEQYF
TRBV27	TRBJ2-1	-	TRBD2	TGTGCCAGCAGTTTTAGCGGGAGTTACAATGAGCAGTTCTTC	CASSFSGSYNEQFF
TRBV28	TRBJ2-3	-	TRBD1	TGTGCCAGCAGTCGGGACAGCGCGGATACGCAGTATTTT	CASSRDSADTQYF
TRBV2	TRBJ2-1	-	-	TGTGCCACACAGTCCAGGGAGGCCTACAATGAGCAGTTCTTC	CATQSREAYNEQFF
TRBV19	TRBJ1-1	few	-	TGTGCCAGTAGTACAGGACCGGGGTGGACTGAAGCTTTCTTT	CASSTGPGWTEAFF
TRBV7-2	TRBJ2-7	few	-	TGTGCCAGCAGCTTAGACCAATACGAGCAGTACTTC	CASSLDQYEQYF
TRBV5-8	TRBJ1-5	-	TRBD1	TGTGCCAGCAGCACCAGGGGACAGAGCAATCAGCCCCAGCATTTT	CASSTRGQSNQPQHF
TRBV30	TRBJ2-7	-	TRBD1	TGTGCCGGGAATGACAGGGGTACCGGCTACGAGCAGTACTTC	CAGNDRGTGYEQYF
TRBV29-1	TRBJ1-2	-	-	TGCAGCGACACAGATAACTATGGCTACACCTTC	CSDTDNYGYTF
TRBV7-3	TRBJ1-2	-	TRBD1	TGTGCCAGCAGCGGTTGGACAGGGCCCTATGGCTACACCTTC	CASSGWTGPYGYTF
TRBV7-2	TRBJ1-1	-	-	TGTGCCAGCAGCTTAGGGGCCGTGAACACTGAAGCTTTCTTT	CASSLGAVNTEAFF
TRBV4-2	TRBJ1-5	-	TRBD1	TGTGCCAGCAGCCAACAGACAGGGACGGAGCAGCCCCAGCATTTT	CASSQQTGTEQPQHF
TRBV7-9	TRBJ2-3	few	-	TGTGCCAGCAGCTCAGCTGGGTGGGTACCCACAGATACGCAGTATTTT	CASSSAGWVPTDTQYF
TRBV7-2	TRBJ2-7	-	TRBD1	TGTGCCAGCAGCTTAGCCTCGGGACAGGCGACCTACGAGCAGTACTTC	CASSLASGQATYEQYF
TRBV2	TRBJ1-1	-	-	TGTGCCAGCATGGGGCGCAGGAACACTGAAGCTTTCTTT	CASMGRRNTEAFF
TRBV19	TRBJ2-1	-	-	TGTGCCAGTAGTAGTTTGCGAGACGAGCAGTTCTTC	CASSSLRDEQFF
TRBV5-4	TRBJ2-2	-	-	TGTGCCAGCAGCTTGGACAGCACGAACACCGGGGAGCTGTTTTTT	CASSLDSTNTGELFF
TRBV30	TRBJ2-5	-	-	TGTGCCCGGACAGAGGGGGGAGAGACCCAGTACTTC	CARTEGGETQYF
TRBV12-5	TRBJ1-2	-	TRBD1	TGTGCTAGTGGTACGACAGGGGGCGCGGTTTATGGCTACACCTTC	CASGTTGGAVYGYTF
TRBV5-6	TRBJ1-1	-	-	TGTGCCAGCAGCCTCCCCCGGAACACTGAAGCTTTCTTT	CASSLPRNTEAFF
TRBV2	TRBJ1-2	few	-	TGTGCCAGCAGTGTTAGGGGTTATCAAGGTGGCTACACCTTC	CASSVRGYQGGYTF
TRBV6-1	TRBJ1-5	-	-	TGTGCCAGCAGTGAGTACAGAAATAATCAGCCCCAGCATTTT	CASSEYRNNQPQHF
TRBV9	TRBJ1-4	few	TRBD1	TGTGCCAGCAGCGTCAGACAGGGGCAGGGTGAAAAACTGTTTTTT	CASSVRQGQGEKLFF
TRBV7-2	TRBJ2-1	-	TRBD1	TGTGCCAGCAGCTTAACAGGGGGTAATGAGCAGTTCTTC	CASSLTGGNEQFF